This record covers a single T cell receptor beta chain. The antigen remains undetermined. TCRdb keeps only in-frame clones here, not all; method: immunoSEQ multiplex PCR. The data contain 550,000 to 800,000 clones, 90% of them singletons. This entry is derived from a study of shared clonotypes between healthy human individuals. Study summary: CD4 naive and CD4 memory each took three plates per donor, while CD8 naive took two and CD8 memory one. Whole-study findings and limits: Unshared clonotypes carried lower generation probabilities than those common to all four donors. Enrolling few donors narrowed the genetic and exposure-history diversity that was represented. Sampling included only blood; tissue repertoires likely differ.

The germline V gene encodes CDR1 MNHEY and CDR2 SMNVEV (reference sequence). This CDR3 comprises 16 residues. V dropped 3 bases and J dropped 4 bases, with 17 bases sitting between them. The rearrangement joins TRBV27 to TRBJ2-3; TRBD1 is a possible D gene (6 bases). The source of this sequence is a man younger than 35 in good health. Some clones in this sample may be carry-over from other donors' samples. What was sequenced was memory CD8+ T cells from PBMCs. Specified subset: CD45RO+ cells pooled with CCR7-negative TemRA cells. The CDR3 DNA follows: TGTGCCAGCAGTTTTGGGGTCAGGGGAAAGGCAGATACGCAGTATTTT. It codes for CASSFGVRGKADTQYF.